Presented here are 12 T cell receptor beta chains from one specimen sequenced in a study of CD8+CD57+ T cells in acquired aplastic anemia. Before being chosen for sequencing, patients had shown CD8+CD57+ cell expansion by flow cytometry. According to the study, genomic DNA was the template for TCR beta VDJ and CDR3 profiling. TCRdb redid the calling of the reads with MiXCR, one entry per CDR3 protein. The sample lists approximately 260,000 distinct CDR3 sequences, approximately 80% occurring once. Specimen: sorted CD4+, CD8+, or CD8+CD57+ T cells (not recorded which) from PBMCs. The receptor source for this set is a human donor with aplastic anemia.

Regarding this clonotype: This CDR3 is missing its conserved last phenylalanine or tryptophan, likely due to a read error. The DNA is left out, because the CDR3 cannot be placed on it with certainty; the CDR3 is given as TCRdb lists it. V usage is TRBV7-8 and J usage is TRBJ2-3; the DNA was not compared with TRBD1, the D call given in the table. 13 amino acids form the CDR3, both terminal residues included. Germline values: CDR1 SGHVS, CDR2 FQNEAQ. The CDR3 sequence: CASSLGRDKRGYI.

The rearrangement uses TRBV9 and TRBJ2-7, with D perhaps TRBD2 (5 bases). CDR3 size: 14 residues. In germline, CDR1 is SGDLS, CDR2 YYNGEE. V lost 4 bases and J 3 bases, leaving 14 bases between the germline ends. CDR3 region: CASSPAGVCYEQYF. As DNA, the CDR3 is TGTGCCAGCAGCCCCGCCGGGGTCTGCTACGAGCAGTACTTC.

The chain couples TRBV7-8 to TRBJ2-3; 7 bases match TRBD2. The ends lost 5 bases at V and 7 bases at J; junction bases unmatched: 15. The CDR3 is made up of 16 amino acids. Germline V CDR1 and CDR2: SGHVS, FQNEAQ. Here the CDR3 reads CASSPGGGDHTHTQYF. The CDR3 coding sequence is TGTGCCAGCAGCCCCGGGGGAGGGGATCACACGCATACGCAGTATTTT.

Only a few counts were recorded for this clonotype. The CDR3 ends on some other residue instead of the conserved phenylalanine or tryptophan, so this is likely a read error. The limits of the CDR3 on the DNA are not certain, so only TCRdb's listed CDR3 is given. The rearrangement links TRBV9 to TRBJ2-3; TRBD2, the D gene given by the table, was not confirmed from the DNA. A total of 13 residues make up the CDR3, ends included. The germline V gene encodes CDR1 SGDLS and CDR2 YYNGEE. The CDR3: CASSVEDYPMNTV.

With regard to this clonotype: The germline gene is not matched at one end of the junction; a read error may be the cause. The chain employs TRBV2 and TRBJ2-7, with D hard to call. The germline gives CDR1 SNHLY, CDR2 FYNNEI. The CDR3 length is 13 residues. The CDR3 DNA sequence: TGTGCCAGCAGCTTAAATCCAACCTACGCGCAGTATTTC. This gives the protein CASSLNPTYAQYF.

The J gene is TRBJ2-7, the V gene TRBV7-8; no reliable D call. Germline V gives CDR1 SGHVS, CDR2 FQNEAQ. The CDR3 sequence is 16 residues long. V gave up 0 bases and J gave up 7 bases, with 19 bases separating them. CDR3: CASSLAGEPDTQEQYV. The CDR3 region has the DNA TGTGCCAGCAGCTTAGCAGGAGAGCCCGATACGCAGGAGCAGTACGTC.

This chain connects TRBV9 to TRBJ1-2, with a possible D match to TRBD1 (6 bases). CDR3 length: 15 residues. The germline V and J ends were trimmed by 6 bases and 11 bases, with 26 bases remaining between them. Looked up from germline, CDR1 is SGDLS and CDR2 is YYNGEE. The CDR3 DNA is TGTGCCAGCACCTTAGCGCTGGAGAGGGGGGAGCTGTACACCTTC. Its protein is CASTLALERGELYTF.

Judged by abundance, this clonotype is medium-sized. The V gene is TRBV2, the J gene TRBJ2-3; D remains ambiguous. The CDR3 totals 13 residues. Trimming removed 3 bases from V and 1 base from J, with 5 bases in between. Germline lookup yields CDR1 SNHLY and CDR2 FYNNEI. As DNA, the CDR3 is TGTGCCAGCAGTGATGGGGGCACAGATACGCAGTATTTT. Protein sequence: CASSDGGTDTQYF.

This clonotype was observed at least ten times. The chain uses TRBV29-1 and TRBJ1-3, with a tentative D call TRBD1 (6 bases). Per the germline V gene, CDR1 is SQVTM and CDR2 is ANQGSEA. The V end lost 6 bases, the J end lost 0 bases, and 15 bases lay between the germline ends. The CDR3 has 15 amino acids. As DNA, the CDR3 is TGCAGCGTAGCGGACAGTATCCGCTCTGGAAACACCATATATTTT. Protein: CSVADSIRSGNTIYF.

The V gene is TRBV5-8, the J gene TRBJ1-6; D not certain. The V and J ends lost 0 bases and 10 bases respectively, with 8 bases between them. The germline gives CDR1 SGHTS, CDR2 YDEGEE. The CDR3 contains 13 residues. The CDR3 DNA sequence: TGTGCCAGCAGCTTGGAACTTCGGTCACCCCTCCACTTT. Its protein is CASSLELRSPLHF. Together with reference TRBV5-8 and TRBJ1-6, the CDR3 gives the full variable domain: EAGVTQSPTHLIKTRGQQATLRCSPISGHTSVYWYQQALGLGLQFLLWYDEGEERNRGNFPPRFSGRQFPNYSSELNVNALELEDSALYLCASSLELRSPLHFGNGTRLTVT.

A note on this clonotype: The missing conserved phenylalanine or tryptophan at the end of this CDR3 makes a read error likely. No DNA is shown, since the ends of the CDR3 on it are uncertain; the CDR3 is the one TCRdb lists. This rearrangement joins TRBV4-1 to TRBJ1-1; the DNA was not used to check the table's D call, TRBD1. The CDR3 contains 15 residues when both ends are counted. Germline CDR1 reads MGHRA; CDR2 reads YSYEKL. CDR3: CASSQGLTGSNTFGS.

The V gene is TRBV2, the J gene TRBJ2-5; 8 nucleotides align to TRBD2. Per germline, CDR1 SNHLY and CDR2 FYNNEI. CDR3 length: 14 amino acids. Unmatched junction bases numbered 16, after V lost 10 bases and J lost 9 bases. The CDR3 sequence is CATGSGGTHKPQYF. The CDR3 DNA is TGTGCCACCGGCAGCGGGGGCACGCATAAGCCCCAGTACTTC. Complete variable domain (other parts from reference TRBV2 and TRBJ2-5): EPEVTQTPSHQVTQMGQEVILRCVPISNHLYFYWYRQILGQKVEFLVSFYNNEISEKSEIFDDQFSVERPDGSNFTLKIRSTKLEDSAMYFCATGSGGTHKPQYFGPGTRLLVL.